This record concerns one T cell receptor beta chain sequence. Its cognate antigen is unknown. The sample originates from a study of CD8 T cells in ankylosing spondylitis. TCRdb reanalysed the 5' RACE reads using MiXCR and keeps one entry per CDR3 protein. Of 250,000 or so distinct CDR3 sequences listed, roughly 18% were seen once; the top ten hold around 30%. Overall study findings and caveats: Ankylosing spondylitis blood appeared to carry a characteristic TCR beta motif of roughly 8 highly homologous variants. In synovial fluid and blood from reactive arthritis, some motif variants were previously reported. Disease-linked clones bore a CD8+ phenotype and were relatively rare in peripheral blood. As reported, disease-linked clones showed significant enrichment in matched ankylosing spondylitis synovial fluid.

The receptor comes from a male donor with ankylosing spondylitis or in good health (not recorded which). The sequenced material came from blood, either unsorted or a sorted T cell fraction (not recorded which).

The CDR3 sequence is CSARDPHRVQGNTEAFF. The DNA of the CDR3 is TGCAGTGCTAGAGACCCCCACCGGGTTCAGGGGAACACTGAAGCTTTCTTT. J is TRBJ1-1 and V is TRBV20-1, with D perhaps matching TRBD1 (5 bases). The germline V gene encodes CDR1 DFQATT and CDR2 SNEGSKA (reference sequence). The CDR3 has 17 residues. V was clipped by 0 bases and J by 1 base, with 18 bases between them.